This T cell receptor beta chain was obtained from a study of Graves' ophthalmopathy and Graves' hyperthyroidism. Enrolled hyperthyroidism patients had a new diagnosis, a duration under 2 months, and an age of 18 to 65. Amplification from RNA transcripts yielded the TCR beta CDR3 regions. Scientists carried out first-round RT-PCR using HTBI primers and then a second-round multiplex PCR. TCRdb processed the multiplex PCR reads anew with MiXCR; each CDR3 protein has one entry. This sample has about 1.1 million distinct CDR3 sequences, with less than 45% found just once. V lost 0 bases, J lost 3 bases, and 12 bases lay in between. Per germline, CDR1 SQVTM and CDR2 ANQGSEA. There are 14 residues in the CDR3.

This sequence originates from an adult man with Graves' hyperthyroidism. The sequencing sample was made of peripheral blood or thyroid tissue (not recorded which). The rearrangement joins TRBV29-1 to TRBJ2-7; no clear D. The CDR3 loop reads CSVEDPLWDYEQYF. The DNA for the CDR3 is TGCAGCGTTGAAGATCCCCTGTGGGACTACGAGCAGTACTTC.